These 10 T cell receptor beta chains share one sample of origin, sequenced in a study of PD-L1 blockade in urothelial cancer. Time point meaning: peripheral blood 6 weeks after treatment start. The table came from immunoSEQ multiplex PCR; TCRdb's copy has only in-frame clones and leaves some out. Of about 23,000 clones in the sample, approximately 90% were seen once. Specimen: PBMCs, collected around atezolizumab (anti-PD-L1) treatment. The origin of the receptors is a woman in her sixties or seventies with urothelial cancer.

The V and J genes are TRBV7-9 and TRBJ2-5, with TRBD1 as a possible D gene (6 bases). CDR1 is SEHNR and CDR2 is FQNEAQ in the germline V gene (reference sequence). CDR3 length equals 16 residues. V was pared by 4 bases and J by 6 bases, with 21 bases between. In nucleotides, the CDR3 is TGTGCCAGCAGCTCCAGGTTGGACAGTGTCGGGAAGACCCAGTACTTC. It yields the protein CASSSRLDSVGKTQYF.

This rearrangement joins TRBV5-8 to TRBJ1-3, with D possibly being TRBD1 (5 bases). V was cut by 4 bases and J by 2 bases, with 10 bases left in between. The CDR3 runs to 14 residues. Germline V gene data show CDR1 as SGHTS and CDR2 as YDEGEE. Here the CDR3 DNA reads TGTGCCAGCAGCCCAACAGGAGCTGGAAACACCATATATTTT. As protein: CASSPTGAGNTIYF.

This clone was seen just once. The chain employs TRBV28 and TRBJ2-7; 11 bases map to TRBD1. Germline V CDR1 and CDR2: MDHEN, SYDVKM. V lost 2 bases to trimming and J lost 6 bases; unmatched junction nucleotides: 6. CDR3 length: 15 amino acids. Here the CDR3 DNA reads TGTGCCAGCAGTTTAGGTATGGGACAGGGGGTCGAGCAGTACTTC. The encoded protein is CASSLGMGQGVEQYF.

This CDR3 reads CASSEQGGELYEQYF. CDR3 sequence (DNA): TGTGCCAGCAGTGAGCAGGGAGGGGAGCTCTACGAGCAGTACTTC. This chain joins TRBV2 and TRBJ2-7; 7 nucleotides match TRBD2. CDR1 is SNHLY, CDR2 FYNNEI, per germline. V was pared by 3 bases and J by 3 bases, with 8 bases of the junction left unmatched. CDR3 length equals 15 residues.

The CDR3 DNA follows: TGTGCCAGCAGGCCCTACATAGGGACAGCTAATGAAAAACTGTTTTTT. This gives the protein CASRPYIGTANEKLFF. The chain has TRBV6-8 and TRBJ1-4; 7 bases are a match to TRBD1. The V gene end was trimmed by 6 bases and the J gene end by 3 bases; junction bases not matched to a gene: 10. CDR1 and CDR2 from the germline V gene are MNHGY and SAAAGT. The CDR3 is 16 amino acids.

This chain uses TRBV7-2 with TRBJ1-3; 7 bases agree with TRBD1. The CDR3 sequence is 15 residues long. From germline, CDR1 is SGHTA and CDR2 FQGNSA. V shed 4 bases and J 4 bases; nucleotides not matched to a gene: 7. The CDR3 coding sequence is TGTGCCAGCAGCTACACAGGGGCAGCCGGAAACACCATATATTTT. Translation: CASSYTGAAGNTIYF.

The V call is TRBV29-1, the J call TRBJ1-1; 7 positions agree with TRBD1. Germline CDR1 and CDR2: SQVTM and ANQGSEA. The trim removed 6 bases at V and 11 bases at J, leaving 6 bases unmatched. The CDR3 runs 10 residues. CDR3 in DNA: TGCAGCGTCGCGACAGGGCGGGCTTTCTTT. Translated, it gives CSVATGRAFF.

This chain links TRBV7-2 with TRBJ2-3; 8 nucleotides agree with TRBD2. Trimming took 1 base from V and 2 from J; bases not matched to a gene: 11. Germline CDR1 SGHTA, CDR2 FQGNSA. The CDR3 consists of 18 residues. In DNA, the CDR3 is TGTGCCAGCAGCTTAGGGCTGTTTAGCGGGGACACCACAGATACGCAGTATTTT. Translated: CASSLGLFSGDTTDTQYF.

The rearrangement links TRBV7-3 to TRBJ1-1; D gene ambiguous. This CDR3 is 14 amino acids long. Trimming removed 5 bases at V and 1 base at J, with 11 bases between. Germline V gives CDR1 SGHTA, CDR2 FQGTGA. CDR3 bases: TGTGCCAGCAGCCCCTATCACGGGAACACTGAAGCTTTCTTT. It translates to CASSPYHGNTEAFF.

This chain connects TRBV27 to TRBJ2-2; 11 bases agree with TRBD2. J gave up 6 bases and V 3 bases, and 12 bases lay outside the gene matches. CDR1 is MNHEY, CDR2 SMNVEV, per germline (reference sequence). CDR3 length: 18 amino acids. CDR3: CASSFFVAGGPGAGELFF. In DNA form, the CDR3 reads TGTGCCAGCAGTTTCTTTGTAGCGGGGGGGCCTGGGGCCGGGGAGCTGTTTTTT.